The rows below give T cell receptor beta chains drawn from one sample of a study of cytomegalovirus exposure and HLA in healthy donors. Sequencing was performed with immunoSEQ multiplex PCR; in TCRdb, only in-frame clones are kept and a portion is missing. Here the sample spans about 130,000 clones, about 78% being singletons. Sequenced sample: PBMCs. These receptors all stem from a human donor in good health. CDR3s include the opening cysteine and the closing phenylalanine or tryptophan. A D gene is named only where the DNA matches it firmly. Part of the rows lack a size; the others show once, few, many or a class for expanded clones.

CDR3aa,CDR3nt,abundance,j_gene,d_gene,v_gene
CASSLGQRETQYF,TGTGCCAGCAGTCTAGGACAGAGAGAGACCCAGTACTTC,NA,TRBJ2-5,NA,TRBV6-1
CAWTADRVNSPLHF,TGTGCCTGGACCGCGGACAGGGTTAATTCACCCCTCCACTTT,once,TRBJ1-6,TRBD1,TRBV30
CASSLFINTGDLNYGYTF,TGCGCCAGCAGCTTGTTTATAAACACAGGGGATCTTAACTATGGCTACACCTTC,once,TRBJ1-2,TRBD1,TRBV5-1
CASTKAGVNTGELFF,TGTGCCAGTACGAAAGCGGGAGTTAACACCGGGGAGCTGTTTTTT,NA,TRBJ2-2,TRBD2,TRBV19
CASSIRNYGYTF,TGTGCCAGTAGTATCCGGAACTATGGCTACACCTTC,NA,TRBJ1-2,NA,TRBV19
CASSLGVSGNNEQFF,TGTGCCAGCAGCTTGGGAGTTAGCGGGAACAATGAGCAGTTCTTC,NA,TRBJ2-1,TRBD2,TRBV5-4
CASSSAGGVAQPQHF,TGTGCCAGCAGTTCCGCGGGGGGGGTTGCTCAGCCCCAGCATTTT,NA,TRBJ1-5,NA,TRBV6-5
CASSLGGLRGYEQYF,TGTGCCAGCAGCTTAGGGGGGCTGCGCGGATACGAGCAGTACTTC,NA,TRBJ2-7,NA,TRBV7-9
CAAGGVAVTYNEQFF,TGTGCCGCTGGGGGGGTAGCGGTAACCTACAATGAGCAGTTCTTC,once,TRBJ2-1,TRBD2,TRBV19
CASTTSGRQETQYF,TGTGCCAGCACTACTAGCGGACGCCAAGAGACCCAGTACTTC,NA,TRBJ2-5,TRBD2,TRBV25-1
CASSIPSRQGNTEAFF,TGTGCCAGTAGTATCCCCTCTCGACAGGGGAACACTGAAGCTTTCTTT,NA,TRBJ1-1,TRBD1,TRBV19
CANSLVGLGQGNGYTF,TGTGCCAACAGCTTAGTAGGGCTGGGACAGGGCAATGGCTACACCTTC,NA,TRBJ1-2,TRBD1,TRBV7-2
CASSDSPGQGHNEQFF,TGTGCCAGCAGTGACTCGCCCGGACAGGGCCACAATGAGCAGTTCTTC,few,TRBJ2-1,TRBD1,TRBV6-4
CASSARTASTDTQYF,TGTGCCAGCAGCGCCCGGACAGCTAGCACAGATACGCAGTATTTT,NA,TRBJ2-3,NA,TRBV13
CSVEQGALNYGYTF,TGCAGCGTTGAACAGGGTGCTCTTAACTATGGCTACACCTTC,few,TRBJ1-2,NA,TRBV29-1
CAWSVWGGENTEAFF,TGTGCCTGGAGTGTATGGGGGGGGGAGAACACTGAAGCTTTCTTT,NA,TRBJ1-1,NA,TRBV30
CASSPPGRREGGYTF,TGTGCCAGCAGCCCCCCGGGTCGGCGGGAGGGGGGCTACACCTTC,NA,TRBJ1-2,NA,TRBV28
CASSLDGSLGFEAFF,TGTGCCAGCAGTTTAGACGGGAGCCTCGGCTTTGAAGCTTTCTTT,once,TRBJ1-1,NA,TRBV28
CASSRGLAGLWEQFF,TGTGCCAGCAGCCGCGGACTAGCGGGACTATGGGAGCAGTTCTTC,few,TRBJ2-1,TRBD2,TRBV6-5
CASSLGGTRYNEQFF,TGTGCCAGCAGCCTTGGTGGGACTAGGTACAATGAGCAGTTCTTC,NA,TRBJ2-1,TRBD2,TRBV5-4
CASSVAGTGTGELFF,TGTGCCAGCAGCGTAGCCGGGACAGGCACCGGGGAGCTGTTTTTT,NA,TRBJ2-2,TRBD1,TRBV9
CAISVGVVNTEAFF,TGTGCCATCAGTGTAGGGGTCGTGAACACTGAAGCTTTCTTT,NA,TRBJ1-1,NA,TRBV10-3
CASSERLAGGPYYEQYF,TGTGCCAGCAGTGAACGGCTAGCGGGAGGGCCCTACTACGAGCAGTACTTC,NA,TRBJ2-7,TRBD2,TRBV2
CASSPASDYGYTF,TGTGCCAGCAGCCCGGCCAGCGACTATGGCTACACCTTC,NA,TRBJ1-2,NA,TRBV5-4
CASSIRQGGNQPQHF,TGTGCCAGTAGTATACGGCAGGGTGGCAATCAGCCCCAGCATTTT,once,TRBJ1-5,NA,TRBV19
CASSQGDRQETQYF,TGCGCCAGCAGCCAAGGGGACAGACAAGAGACCCAGTACTTC,NA,TRBJ2-5,TRBD1,TRBV4-1
CASSPLGQGNYGYTF,TGTGCCAGCAGCCCCCTGGGACAGGGTAACTATGGCTACACCTTC,few,TRBJ1-2,TRBD1,TRBV9
CASSLSGTILYEQYF,TGTGCCAGCAGCTTGAGTGGGACTATTTTATACGAGCAGTACTTC,NA,TRBJ2-7,TRBD2,TRBV5-6
CASSLLAGGPGVRYEQYF,TGTGCCAGCAGCTTGCTAGCGGGAGGGCCGGGTGTACGCTACGAGCAGTACTTC,NA,TRBJ2-7,TRBD2,TRBV5-8
CASSLVTGMNNEQFF,TGCGCCAGCAGCTTAGTGACAGGGATGAACAATGAGCAGTTCTTC,NA,TRBJ2-1,TRBD1,TRBV5-1
CAISQEGTVNTEAFF,TGTGCCATCAGTCAGGAGGGCACAGTGAACACTGAAGCTTTCTTT,NA,TRBJ1-1,NA,TRBV10-3
CASSFPGGGLSSEQYF,TGTGCCAGCAGCTTTCCCGGCGGTGGGCTTAGTAGCGAGCAGTACTTC,NA,TRBJ2-7,NA,TRBV11-1
CASSPGFRAGGETQYF,TGTGCCAGCTCCCCGGGGTTCAGGGCGGGGGGAGAGACCCAGTACTTC,few,TRBJ2-5,TRBD2,TRBV6-6
CASSLRVPGELFF,TGTGCCAGCAGCCTCCGAGTCCCCGGGGAGCTGTTTTTT,few,TRBJ2-2,NA,TRBV9
CASSPSLQGGNGYTF,TGTGCCAGCAGCCCGTCCCTACAGGGGGGGAATGGCTACACCTTC,NA,TRBJ1-2,TRBD1,TRBV7-2
CASSFQGRDTQYF,TGCGCCAGCAGCTTCCAGGGCCGAGATACGCAGTATTTT,NA,TRBJ2-3,NA,TRBV5-1
CASSLVRQRGEKLFF,TGTGCCAGCAGCTTAGTTAGACAAAGGGGTGAAAAACTGTTTTTT,NA,TRBJ1-4,NA,TRBV7-8
CASSTTGGGPYEQYF,TGTGCCAGCAGTACGACGGGAGGGGGCCCCTACGAGCAGTACTTC,few,TRBJ2-7,NA,TRBV6-5
CASSFTPGTSGISYEQYF,TGTGCCAGCAGCTTTACCCCTGGGACTAGCGGGATCTCCTACGAGCAGTACTTC,NA,TRBJ2-7,TRBD2,TRBV7-9
CASSPRSGEFEQYF,TGTGCCAGCAGCCCCCGGAGCGGGGAGTTTGAGCAGTACTTC,NA,TRBJ2-7,TRBD2,TRBV7-2
CASSGTGQPNYGYTF,TGCGCCAGCAGCGGAACAGGCCAACCTAACTATGGCTACACCTTC,NA,TRBJ1-2,NA,TRBV5-1
CSVEEGGQGKFF,TGCAGCGTTGAAGAGGGGGGACAGGGAAAGTTCTTC,NA,TRBJ2-1,TRBD1,TRBV29-1
CASSLAGTKDYEQYF,TGTGCCAGCAGTTTAGCCGGGACAAAGGATTACGAGCAGTACTTC,few,TRBJ2-7,NA,TRBV27
CSVAREGNEQFF,TGCAGCGTGGCGCGGGAGGGGAATGAGCAGTTCTTC,NA,TRBJ2-1,TRBD2,TRBV29-1
CASSLQGAFGDEQYF,TGTGCCAGCAGCTTACAGGGGGCCTTCGGGGACGAGCAGTACTTC,NA,TRBJ2-7,TRBD1,TRBV7-3
CASSLGTGELFF,TGTGCCAGCAGCCTCGGCACCGGGGAGCTGTTTTTT,NA,TRBJ2-2,NA,TRBV13
CASRRHPNEKLFF,TGTGCCAGCAGGAGGCACCCGAATGAAAAACTGTTTTTT,NA,TRBJ1-4,NA,TRBV6-1
CASSQDPTVRDTQYF,TGTGCCAGCAGCCAAGACCCGACAGTTCGCGATACGCAGTATTTT,NA,TRBJ2-3,NA,TRBV4-2
CASSLMRAANTGELFF,TGTGCCAGCAGCTTAATGAGGGCCGCGAACACCGGGGAGCTGTTTTTT,few,TRBJ2-2,NA,TRBV7-2
CASSQGALAGRTDTQYF,TGTGCCAGCAGCCAAGGCGCACTAGCGGGGCGCACAGATACGCAGTATTTT,NA,TRBJ2-3,TRBD2,TRBV7-9